This TCR beta chain was identified in a study of T-cell memory formation after mild COVID-19. Findings and limits, study-wide: There was a balanced CD4/CD8 profile in clones contracting day 15 to 85, and later expanders leaned CD4+. Day 37-peaking second-wave clones had unconfirmed SARS-CoV-2 specificity. The main location of contracting CD4+ clones was CM and EM, and that of contracting CD8+ clones was EMRA.

In its sample, this clonotype ranks as medium-sized. Its target is unknown. From germline, CDR1 is DFQATT and CDR2 SNEGSKA (reference sequence). The CDR3 has 19 residues. J was trimmed by 3 bases and V by 1 base; bases with no gene match: 19. 5'RACE with constant-segment primers built TCRalpha and TCRbeta cDNA libraries with UMIs. Each CDR3 protein gets one entry after TCRdb re-called the 5' RACE reads with MiXCR. This sample carries fewer than 5,500 distinct CDR3 sequences, approximately 44% of them seen once, and the ten largest clones take around 2.5%. This rearrangement joins TRBV20-1 to TRBJ2-3; 7 bases match TRBD2. Sequenced: PBMCs or a T cell subset sorted from them (not recorded which). This receptor was taken from an adult who had mild COVID-19 (a few samples of this study predate the infection). Cell type and time point are not known. CDR3 amino acids: CSARVITLAGEGWTDTQYF. The CDR3 nucleotides read TGCAGTGCTAGAGTTATAACTCTTGCGGGGGAGGGCTGGACAGATACGCAGTATTTT.